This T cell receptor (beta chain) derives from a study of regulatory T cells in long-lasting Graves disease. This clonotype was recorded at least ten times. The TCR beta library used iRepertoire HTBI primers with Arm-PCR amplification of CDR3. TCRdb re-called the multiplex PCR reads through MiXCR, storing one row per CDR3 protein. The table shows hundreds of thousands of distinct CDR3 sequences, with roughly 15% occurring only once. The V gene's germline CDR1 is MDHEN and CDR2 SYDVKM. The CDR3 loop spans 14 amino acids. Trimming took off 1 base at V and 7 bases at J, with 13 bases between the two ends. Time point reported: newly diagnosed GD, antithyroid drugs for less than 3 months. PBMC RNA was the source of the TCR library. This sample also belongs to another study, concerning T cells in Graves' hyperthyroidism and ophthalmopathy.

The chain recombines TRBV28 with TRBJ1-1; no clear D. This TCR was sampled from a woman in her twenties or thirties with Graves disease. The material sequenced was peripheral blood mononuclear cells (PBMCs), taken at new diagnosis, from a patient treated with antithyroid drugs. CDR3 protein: CASSLSADPSEAFF. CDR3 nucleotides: TGTGCCAGCAGTTTATCGGCCGACCCCAGTGAAGCTTTCTTT.